This record looks at one TCR beta chain sequence and its context. This entry is derived from a study of shared clonotypes between healthy human individuals. CDR1 and CDR2 from the germline V gene are MGHDK and SYGVNS. Trimming took off 7 bases at V and 0 bases at J, with 10 bases between the two ends. The CDR3 contains 14 residues. Libraries were prepared by immunoSEQ multiplex PCR; TCRdb keeps only in-frame clonotypes and omits some of them. The sample has 1 million to 1.2 million clones, 70% to 80% seen once. Only Caucasian adults living in Nashville, Tennessee made up the donor group. The source is a man younger than 35 in good health. Some clones in this sample may be carry-over from other donors' samples. This chain links TRBV25-1 with TRBJ1-5, with D perhaps matching TRBD1 (5 bases). Material for sequencing was memory CD4+ T cells from PBMCs. The subset was: CD45RA-negative fraction. CDR3 sequence reads: CASTAQGSNQPQHF. CDR3 nucleotides: TGTGCCAGCACCGCTCAGGGTAGCAATCAGCCCCAGCATTTT.